What follows are 16 T cell receptor beta chains derived from one specimen sequenced in a study of sequential checkpoint blockade in melanoma. This table comes from immunoSEQ multiplex PCR, and its TCRdb copy is limited to in-frame clones, with some not included. The sample shows about 27,000 clones, approximately 80% of them seen only once. Treatment described: randomized to nivolumab then ipilimumab (arm A) or the reverse (arm B). The sequences come from CD8+ T cells sorted from blood (inferred from file names), collected from a patient given nivolumab and ipilimumab in sequence. These receptors were collected from a human donor with melanoma.

The V and J genes are TRBV19 and TRBJ2-5; 9 positions agree with TRBD1. The germline CDR1 and CDR2 sequences are LNHDA and SQIVND (reference sequence). J gave up 4 bases and V 7 bases, and 4 bases lay outside the gene matches. The CDR3 loop spans 13 amino acids. CDR3 sequence (DNA): TGTGCCAGTATTGGGACAGGGTTAGAGACCCAGTACTTC. Protein sequence: CASIGTGLETQYF.

J is TRBJ1-1 and V is TRBV10-3, with D possibly TRBD1 on 6 matching bases. Germline V gives CDR1 ENHRY, CDR2 SYGVKD. This CDR3 region has 13 residues. The V and J ends lost 10 bases and 0 bases respectively, with 12 bases between them. This chain's CDR3 is CATLGGMNTEAFF. In DNA form, the CDR3 reads TGTGCCACACTAGGGGGTATGAACACTGAAGCTTTCTTT.

This chain's CDR3 is CASSVGGSSSYEQYF. CDR3 DNA: TGTGCCAGCAGCGTAGGAGGTTCGAGCTCCTACGAGCAGTACTTC. The rearrangement links TRBV9 to TRBJ2-7; D is uncertain. Germline V lookup: CDR1 SGDLS, CDR2 YYNGEE. The CDR3 consists of 15 residues. Trimming removed 0 bases at V and 0 bases at J, with 10 bases between.

The V gene is TRBV28, the J gene TRBJ1-5; D is possibly TRBD1 (5 bases). The CDR3 is 14 residues long. Germline-derived CDR1 and CDR2 are MDHEN and SYDVKM. Deletions cut 3 bases from V and 7 bases from J, with 13 bases between. The CDR3 reads CASSFGQGGQPQHF. CDR3 DNA: TGTGCCAGCAGTTTTGGTCAGGGTGGCCAGCCCCAGCATTTT.

The V gene is TRBV19, the J gene TRBJ1-3, with D unresolved. This CDR3 is built from 13 residues. In germline, CDR1 is LNHDA, CDR2 SQIVND (reference sequence). V was cut by 7 bases and J by 0 bases, with 7 bases left in between. CDR3 in DNA: TGTGCCAGTACAAAGAGCTCTGGAAACACCATATATTTT. This codes for CASTKSSGNTIYF.

The chain employs TRBV30 and TRBJ2-1, with 11 bases matching TRBD2. V lost 6 bases and J lost 10; bases outside the gene matches: 11. There are 14 residues in the CDR3. CDR1 is GTSNPN, CDR2 SVGIG, per germline (reference sequence). CDR3 sequence (DNA): TGTGCCTGTACAGCTAGCGGGGGGCCTGGAGAGCAGTTCTTC. As protein: CACTASGGPGEQFF.

The chain uses TRBV9 and TRBJ2-5; tentative D call: TRBD2 (6 bases). Trimming removed 3 bases at V and 5 bases at J, with 17 bases between. The CDR3 has 15 amino acids. CDR1 is SGDLS and CDR2 is YYNGEE in the germline V gene. CDR3 sequence: CASSASGGGGETQYF. The CDR3 region has the DNA TGTGCCAGCAGCGCTTCCGGGGGTGGAGGGGAGACCCAGTACTTC. The full variable domain, rest sourced from reference TRBV9 and TRBJ2-5, is DSGVTQTPKHLITATGQRVTLRCSPRSGDLSVYWYQQSLDQGLQFLIQYYNGEERAKGNILERFSAQQFPDLHSELNLSSLELGDSALYFCASSASGGGGETQYFGPGTRLLVL.

The CDR3 loop is CASSTVGEEGETQYF. In DNA form, the CDR3 reads TGCGCCAGCAGCACCGTAGGGGAGGAAGGTGAGACCCAGTACTTC. V usage is TRBV5-1 and J usage is TRBJ2-5, with TRBD2 as a possible D gene (6 bases). This CDR3 is 15 amino acids long. CDR1 and CDR2 from the germline V gene are SGHRS and YFSETQ. The V and J ends lost 4 bases and 5 bases respectively, with 18 bases between them. Looking up the rest from reference TRBV5-1 and TRBJ2-5 gives the full variable domain: KAGVTQTPRYLIKTRGQQVTLSCSPISGHRSVSWYQQTPGQGLQFLFEYFSETQRNKGNFPGRFSGRQFSNSRSEMNVSTLELGDSALYLCASSTVGEEGETQYFGPGTRLLVL.

The chain couples TRBV6-7 to TRBJ2-1; a possible D gene is TRBD2 (5 bases). TRBV6-7 is an open reading frame, and its role is uncertain. CDR3 length equals 15 residues. V was trimmed by 10 bases and J by 7 bases, leaving 23 bases between them. The CDR3 loop is CATQSLRACRNEQFF. The CDR3 DNA follows: TGTGCCACGCAATCCCTGAGGGCCTGTAGGAATGAGCAGTTCTTC.

V usage is TRBV15 and J usage is TRBJ2-4, with TRBD2 identical over 10 bases. The CDR3 is 15 residues long. Germline CDR1 reads LNHNV; CDR2 reads YYDKDF (reference sequence). Germline trimming cut 3 bases from V and 5 bases from J; bases unmatched to any gene: 4. Here the CDR3 reads CATSRKAGGQNIQYF. DNA of the CDR3: TGTGCCACCAGCAGGAAAGCGGGGGGGCAAAACATTCAGTACTTC.

The gene calls are TRBV7-9 and TRBJ1-2; D is undetermined. CDR1 is SEHNR, CDR2 FQNEAQ, per germline (reference sequence). CDR3 length: 15 residues. The V and J ends lost 5 bases and 4 bases respectively, with 17 bases between them. CDR3 in DNA: TGTGCCAGCAGCGGAGTTGATTTGGCCCTCTATGGCTACACCTTC. As protein: CASSGVDLALYGYTF.

This clone has just a few counts. The chain combines TRBV4-2 with TRBJ2-2; D gene unclear. V dropped 0 bases and J dropped 6 bases, with 11 bases sitting between them. Germline CDR1 reads LGHNA; CDR2 reads YNFKEQ. This CDR3 spans 15 amino acids. As DNA, the CDR3 is TGTGCCAGCAGCCAAGATCCAGCGAGCTCCGGGGAGCTGTTTTTT. Amino acid sequence: CASSQDPASSGELFF.

This chain uses TRBV27 with TRBJ1-4; D unresolved. The CDR3 is 15 residues long. Trimming pared 3 bases from V and 1 base from J, leaving 9 bases between. Per germline, CDR1 MNHEY and CDR2 SMNVEV (reference sequence). The CDR3 is CASSFQVGTNEKLFF. DNA of the CDR3: TGTGCCAGCAGTTTCCAGGTGGGAACTAATGAAAAACTGTTTTTT.

To note about this clone: The sample has other DNA sequences that encode this CDR3 too. The chain combines TRBV7-9 with TRBJ1-2, with D unclear. Between the trimmed V and J ends, which lost 5 bases and 5 bases, there was a span of 9 bases. Germline CDR1 SEHNR, CDR2 FQNEAQ (reference sequence). This CDR3 is 12 amino acids long. The CDR3 DNA reads as TGTGCCAGCAGCCCGGAGGTGTATGGCTACACCTTC. Translation: CASSPEVYGYTF.

The CDR3 sequence: CASSPAPGVYEKLFF. For the CDR3, the DNA is TGTGCCAGCAGCCCGGCCCCAGGGGTGTATGAAAAACTGTTTTTT. The chain joins TRBV5-6 to TRBJ1-4; D might be TRBD1 (6 bases). Trimming took 4 bases from V and 6 from J, leaving 16 bases between them. CDR3 length equals 15 residues. Per germline, CDR1 SGHDT and CDR2 YYEEEE.

The chain links TRBV6-5 to TRBJ1-1; D uncertain. The ends were cut back, 2 bases at V and 9 bases at J, with 10 bases in the middle. There are 12 residues in the CDR3. The germline gives CDR1 MNHEY, CDR2 SVGAGI. The CDR3 DNA sequence: TGTGCCAGCAGTTACGGCGGGGATCAAGCTTTCTTT. Its translation: CASSYGGDQAFF.